This T cell receptor (beta chain) was identified during a study of human T cells and chemical hapten exposure (dated by TCRdb to the early 2020s). About the full investigation: For sensitization, 2% DPC in acetone was applied to a roughly 2 cm by roughly 2 cm area of upper inner arm skin. The libraries were sequenced as a pool, and the TCR yield per sample differed mostly because of small variations in library volumes within the pool. In alopecia patients, the study followed how the peripheral blood TCR repertoire changed in vivo over primary and secondary sensitization to diphenylcyclopropenone (DPC), a hapten. Alopecia areata with under or over 50% scalp involvement, alopecia totalis and alopecia universalis were represented in the patient cohort, which was mostly female. Patch testing on the upper back used Finn chambers containing 0.01% DPC, with scoring done after 6 days according to International Contact Dermatitis Research Group standards. Throughout the study period of 20 to 30 weeks, patients also received therapeutic DPC doses to the scalp every week. Blood samples were taken from patients before sensitization (week 0) and then at 2, 6 and about 24 weeks after DPC sensitization. For TCR sequencing, blood came from twenty-nine alopecia patients at anywhere from one to four time points (pre-sensitization, 2, 6 and 24 weeks). Findings and caveats that apply to the study as a whole: Expanded TCRs formed significantly more large CDR3 similarity clusters than pre-sensitization or healthy control sets, consistent with antigen-driven responses. Alopecia, a presumed autoimmune disease, was present in all patients, so the immune response of the patients might differ from that of healthy individuals. A positive correlation was found between the number of PT1 expanded TCRs and patch test score, with significance reached at thresholds 8, 16 and 32 but not 4. After repeated subsampling, changes were observed in the strength of the expansion versus patch-test correlation and in the threshold at which the correlation became significant. The number of TCRs above 1 in 1000 frequency did not change with DPC sensitization; there was no evidence of global repertoire structure alterations.

The library relied on RACE. For sequencing, a NextSeq 500 was employed. Library preparation attached unique molecular identifiers to individual cDNA molecules for quantitative, reproducible TCR counting. For every blood RNA sample, sequencing covered both the TCR alpha and TCR beta chains. The published analysis was carried out like this. A median of around 100,000 TCRs per sample was observed, with a range of roughly 20,000 to 700,000. The Decombinator software suite was used to annotate V, J and CDR3 in the TCR reads. Every sample was subsampled to the same number of TCRs (28,000) for the PS versus PT1 abundance plots. Expanded TCRs were defined as absent before sensitization and observed at least eight times at the 2-week time point. TCRdb reprocessing: public reads trimmed at Q25 with fastp, clones called with MiXCR, in-frame beta chains kept. CDR3 protein sequences are deduplicated, and each keeps its most common genes and DNA. TCRdb's processing, not the authors' own work, is the source of the V and J calls. The sample yields approximately 80,000 distinct CDR3 sequences; around 13% were counted once. The top ten hold approximately 6% of the sample.

The time point label corresponds to: patch test 3, about 24 weeks after DPC sensitization. Sample treatment or condition, as interpreted from the label and publication: therapeutic diphenylcyclopropenone sensitization with weekly scalp DPC. At every patch-test visit, the blood draw took place before the patch test was put on. To be eligible, patients had to be aged 18 to 70, diagnosed with alopecia and judged suitable for DPC therapy, while pregnant patients were excluded. Total RNA was extracted from unfractionated whole blood collected in Tempus Blood RNA tubes. CDR1 SQVTM and CDR2 ANQGSEA were looked up in the germline V gene. From its cysteine to its phenylalanine, the CDR3 spans 13 amino acids. This entry keeps only the CDR3 DNA: 39 bases, framed from base 1. V loses 5 bases at its end and J loses 5 bases; junction bases beyond the gene matches: 6. This clonotype was observed at least ten times. Its antigen has not been determined. Base-call qualities are not available, and no considerably larger clone is one nucleotide away.

Sequences were derived from whole blood, sampled in connection with sensitization to the hapten diphenylcyclopropenone (DPC). This receptor chain uses TRBV29-1 and TRBJ1-5; 7 of the junction bases match TRBD1. The source is a woman between 45 and 65 years old with alopecia areata. Some clones in this sample may be carry-over from other donors' samples. Read as DNA, the sequence is TGCAGCGTTTCTATAACAGGGGATCAGCCCCAGCATTTT. Protein translation: CSVSITGDQPQHF.